This T cell receptor (beta chain) was recorded in a study of identical twins. MiXCR was run by TCRdb on the 5' RACE reads, yielding one entry per CDR3 protein. The sample carries roughly 290,000 distinct CDR3 sequences, 9.5% recorded once. This clonotype was seen repeatedly, ten times or more. Trimming shortened V by 11 bases and J by 1 base, and 14 bases separated the two germline ends. Germline V CDR1 and CDR2: ENHRY, SYGVKD. The length of the CDR3 is 13 residues. This same sample was also part of a study on yellow fever vaccine responses in identical twins.

Sample: CD8+ T cells sorted from blood. The chain couples TRBV10-3 to TRBJ1-2, with D perhaps TRBD1 (5 bases). The TCR was taken from a woman under 30 in good health. The CDR3 protein is CAGRGGDNYGYTF. Written as DNA, the CDR3 is TGTGCCGGGAGGGGAGGGGATAACTATGGCTACACCTTC.